The rows below give T cell receptor beta chains drawn from one sample of a study of metastatic and nonmetastatic thyroid tumors. TCRdb re-called clones from the PCR reads using MiXCR. The sample has some 90,000 clones, 8.6% seen once. Material: blood. The source is a female donor with papillary thyroid cancer or a benign thyroid nodule (not recorded which). Some clones in this sample may be carry-over from other donors' samples. CDR3s include the opening cysteine and the closing phenylalanine or tryptophan. D genes are given only for firm matches. Expanded clones get a size class; other rows say once, few or many, or leave the size out.

d_call j_call clone_size v_call cdr3_aa cdr3_nt
TRBD1 TRBJ2-5 many TRBV19 CASSRDRQETQYF TGTGCCAGTAGTAGGGACAGGCAAGAGACCCAGTACTTC
TRBD1 TRBJ2-2 many TRBV7-3 CASSSPGTGPNTGELFF TGTGCCAGCAGCTCGCCAGGGACAGGTCCCAACACCGGGGAGCTGTTTTTT
TRBD1 TRBJ2-7 many TRBV6-1 CASPRLGQGASEQYF TGTGCCAGCCCGCGCCTGGGACAGGGGGCTTCTGAGCAGTACTTC
- TRBJ1-3 many TRBV7-2 CASSLRDRFGNTIYF TGTGCCAGCAGCCTCCGTGACAGGTTCGGAAACACCATATATTTT
- TRBJ1-6 many TRBV30 CAWSDRSDSRPLHF TGTGCCTGGAGTGACCGATCAGACTCCCGACCCCTCCACTTT
- TRBJ1-6 many TRBV5-5 CASSPFWGPSRPLHF TGTGCCAGCAGCCCCTTCTGGGGACCCTCGAGACCCCTCCACTTT
- TRBJ2-5 few TRBV5-8 CASSKGHQETQYF TGTGCCAGCAGCAAGGGACACCAAGAGACCCAGTACTTC
TRBD2 TRBJ2-7 - TRBV18 CASSPPGLAPYEQYF TGTGCCAGCTCACCACCGGGACTAGCCCCCTACGAGCAGTACTTC
TRBD1 TRBJ2-2 many TRBV7-3 CASSLRAPGQGLLSTGELFF TGTGCCAGCAGCTTAAGAGCCCCGGGACAGGGTCTTCTATCGACCGGGGAGCTGTTTTTT
- TRBJ2-2 many TRBV6-1 CASSPKVGDNGELFF TGTGCCAGCAGCCCAAAGGTTGGGGATAACGGGGAGCTGTTTTTT